The rows below give T cell receptor beta chains drawn from one sample of a study of cytomegalovirus exposure and HLA in healthy donors. This table comes from immunoSEQ multiplex PCR, and its TCRdb copy is limited to in-frame clones, with some not included. The sample includes around 170,000 clones, 81% of them seen just once. The material sequenced was PBMCs. Receptor source: a man in his fifties or sixties in good health and CMV-seropositive. Both conserved end residues are part of each CDR3. Fields, in order: V gene, J gene, D gene, clone size, CDR3 protein, CDR3 DNA. The D gene is left open where the match is weak. The size of a clone is reported for some rows only, either as once, few or many, or as a class for expanded clones.

TRBV7-3,TRBJ2-5,TRBD2,once,CASSRLAGDETQYF,TGTGCCAGCAGCAGACTAGCGGGGGATGAGACCCAGTACTTC
TRBV28,TRBJ2-1,TRBD2,once,CASSRGGAVEQFF,TGTGCCAGCAGTCGCGGGGGGGCCGTTGAGCAGTTCTTC
TRBV30,TRBJ2-7,-,-,CAWSVIKGESYEQYF,TGTGCCTGGAGTGTTATTAAGGGGGAGTCCTACGAGCAGTACTTC
TRBV2,TRBJ1-5,-,-,CASKSTVNQPQHF,TGTGCCAGCAAATCGACAGTAAATCAGCCCCAGCATTTT
TRBV11-2,TRBJ1-4,-,-,CASSLHFYEKLFF,TGTGCCAGCAGCTTACACTTTTATGAAAAACTGTTTTTT
TRBV7-8,TRBJ2-2,TRBD2,once,CASTGGRGGAANTGELFF,TGTGCCAGCACCGGAGGCCGCGGGGGTGCTGCGAACACCGGGGAGCTGTTTTTT
TRBV7-8,TRBJ2-7,-,-,CASSLRGGEQYF,TGTGCCAGCAGCTTAAGAGGGGGCGAGCAGTACTTC
TRBV11-2,TRBJ1-1,-,-,CASSLVRTAEAFF,TGTGCCAGCAGCTTAGTCCGGACAGCAGAAGCTTTCTTT
TRBV5-1,TRBJ2-2,-,once,CASSPWRGSVTGELFF,TGCGCCAGCAGCCCCTGGAGGGGATCGGTCACCGGGGAGCTGTTTTTT
TRBV7-3,TRBJ1-2,-,-,CASSPQANYGYTF,TGTGCCAGCAGCCCTCAAGCAAATTATGGCTACACCTTC
TRBV28,TRBJ1-2,TRBD1,-,CASSFGQGAQSYGYTF,TGTGCCAGCAGTTTCGGACAGGGGGCGCAGAGCTATGGCTACACCTTC
TRBV7-2,TRBJ1-3,-,-,CASSFGTHSFLSGNTIYF,TGTGCCAGCAGCTTTGGGACTCACTCCTTTCTCTCTGGAAACACCATATATTTT
TRBV9,TRBJ1-2,-,-,CASSAQGVYGYTF,TGTGCCAGCAGCGCTCAGGGCGTCTATGGCTACACCTTC
TRBV5-6,TRBJ1-4,-,-,CASSLEGVLATNEKLFF,TGTGCCAGCAGCTTGGAGGGGGTACTCGCAACTAATGAAAAACTGTTTTTT
TRBV28,TRBJ1-6,TRBD1,-,CASSFAAGTGGNSPLHF,TGTGCCAGCAGTTTTGCAGCCGGGACAGGGGGAAATTCACCCCTCCACTTT
TRBV7-2,TRBJ1-5,-,-,CASSSFRDQPQHF,TGTGCCAGCAGCTCCTTCAGGGATCAGCCCCAGCATTTT
TRBV5-1,TRBJ1-1,TRBD1,-,CASSLQGGNTEAFF,TGCGCCAGCAGCTTACAGGGGGGGAACACTGAAGCTTTCTTT
TRBV7-9,TRBJ1-1,-,-,CASSLNRVNTEAFF,TGTGCCAGCAGCTTAAACAGGGTGAACACTGAAGCTTTCTTT
TRBV5-8,TRBJ1-1,-,-,CASSLLGAPSEAFF,TGTGCCAGCAGCTTATTGGGGGCCCCATCTGAAGCTTTCTTT
TRBV5-6,TRBJ1-5,TRBD1,-,CASNSQGGQPQHF,TGTGCCAGCAACTCTCAGGGGGGTCAGCCCCAGCATTTT
TRBV2,TRBJ2-5,TRBD1,-,CASRADRVETQYF,TGTGCCAGCAGGGCGGACAGGGTGGAGACCCAGTACTTC
TRBV19,TRBJ2-3,TRBD1,-,CASSIVGQGADTQYF,TGTGCCAGTAGTATAGTGGGACAGGGGGCGGATACGCAGTATTTT
TRBV9,TRBJ2-7,-,few,CASSVGGAEGYEQYF,TGTGCCAGCAGCGTAGGTGGGGCGGAGGGCTACGAGCAGTACTTC
TRBV5-1,TRBJ2-2,-,-,CASNPRGSGYTGELFF,TGCGCCAGCAACCCACGGGGTAGCGGCTACACCGGGGAGCTGTTTTTT
TRBV4-2,TRBJ2-7,-,few,CASSQGGGGAEQYF,TGTGCCAGCAGCCAAGGGGGAGGAGGTGCCGAGCAGTACTTC
TRBV5-1,TRBJ2-7,-,-,CASSLGGVNYEQYF,TGCGCCAGCAGCTTGGGTGGAGTAAACTACGAGCAGTACTTC